This TCR beta chain was retrieved from a study of T cell responses to AZD1222 COVID-19 vaccine. The overall study: Pooling of second doses given at about 4 or about 12 weeks was done. Study-level results: Two doses of AZD1222 preceded a rise in Spike-specific TCR breadth and depth. Without day 14 samples, only post-peak T cell repertoires were studied. Regions 160-218 and 743-854 held dominance among vaccine-associated CD4 TCRs, which spanned spike.

Details on this clone: What it binds is not known.

V shed 6 bases and J shed 5 bases, with 14 bases lying between them. Germline V gene lookup returns CDR1 LNHDA and CDR2 SQIVND (reference sequence). CDR3 length equals 15 residues. Only in-frame clones appear in the TCRdb table, and some are missing; sequencing was by immunoSEQ multiplex PCR. The repertoire holds 90,000 to 150,000 clones, around 85% seen once, with roughly 2.4% in the top ten. This TCR came from an adult in good health. The sample was peripheral blood, taken on day 0 of AZD1222 vaccination. The J gene is TRBJ1-6, the V gene TRBV19; D is undetermined. Here the CDR3 reads CASSLRLQDNSPLHF. DNA for the CDR3: TGTGCCAGTAGCCTCAGACTCCAAGATAATTCACCCCTCCACTTT.